The TCR beta chain under discussion was sequenced for a study of T cells after yellow fever vaccination. Study at large: Low-cell-number fractions underwent preparation using SMART-Seq v4 Ultra Low Input.

Trimming took off 0 bases at V and 2 bases at J, with 9 bases between the two ends. CDR3 length: 15 residues. Per germline, CDR1 SGHRS and CDR2 YFSETQ. This clonotype was seen at least ten times. Its cognate antigen is unknown. Overall study results and limits: Clonotypes appearing in both CD4 and CD8 compartments existed, and their share was small.

TCRdb itself ran the 5' RACE reads through MiXCR, one entry per CDR3 protein. This table has around 230,000 distinct CDR3 sequences, approximately 6.7% appearing once. The rearrangement joins TRBV5-1 to TRBJ2-1; possible D gene TRBD2, 5 bases. This sequence originates from a man under 40 who received the YFV17D yellow fever vaccine. Sequencing used CD4+ T cells sorted from PBMCs, obtained on the day of the yellow fever booster vaccination. This CDR3 reads CASSLGAEAYNEQFF. The CDR3 coding sequence is TGCGCCAGCAGCTTGGGAGCGGAAGCCTACAATGAGCAGTTCTTC.